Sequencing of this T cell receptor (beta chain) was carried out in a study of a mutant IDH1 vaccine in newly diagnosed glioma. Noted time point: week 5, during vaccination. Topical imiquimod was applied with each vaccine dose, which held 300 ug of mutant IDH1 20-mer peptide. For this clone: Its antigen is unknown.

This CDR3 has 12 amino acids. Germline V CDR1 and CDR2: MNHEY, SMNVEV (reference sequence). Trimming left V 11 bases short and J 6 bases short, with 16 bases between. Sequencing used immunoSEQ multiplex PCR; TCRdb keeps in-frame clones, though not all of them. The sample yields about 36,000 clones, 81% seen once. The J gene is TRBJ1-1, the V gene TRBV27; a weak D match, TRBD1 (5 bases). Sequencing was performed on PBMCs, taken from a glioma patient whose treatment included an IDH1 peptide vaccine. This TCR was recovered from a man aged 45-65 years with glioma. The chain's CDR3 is CASGVIGAEAFF. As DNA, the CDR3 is TGTGCCTCGGGGGTGATTGGGGCTGAAGCTTTCTTT.